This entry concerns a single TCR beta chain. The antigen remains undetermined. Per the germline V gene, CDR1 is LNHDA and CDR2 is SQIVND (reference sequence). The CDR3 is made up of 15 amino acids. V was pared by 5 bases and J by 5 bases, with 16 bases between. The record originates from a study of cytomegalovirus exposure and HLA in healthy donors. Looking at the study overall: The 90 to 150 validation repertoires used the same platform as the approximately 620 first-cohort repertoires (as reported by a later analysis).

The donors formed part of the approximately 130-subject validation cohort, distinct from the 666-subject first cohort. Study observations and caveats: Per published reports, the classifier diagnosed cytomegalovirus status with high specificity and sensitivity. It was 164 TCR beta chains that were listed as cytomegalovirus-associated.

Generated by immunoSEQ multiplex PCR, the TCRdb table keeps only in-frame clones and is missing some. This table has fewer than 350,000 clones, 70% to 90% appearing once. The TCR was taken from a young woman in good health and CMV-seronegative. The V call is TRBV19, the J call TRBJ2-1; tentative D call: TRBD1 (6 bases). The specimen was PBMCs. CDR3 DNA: TGTGCCAGTAGTCTCCCCTTCGGACAGAACAATGAGCAGTTCTTC. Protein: CASSLPFGQNNEQFF. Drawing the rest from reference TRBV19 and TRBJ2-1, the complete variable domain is DGGITQSPKYLFRKEGQNVTLSCEQNLNHDAMYWYRQDPGQGLRLIYYSQIVNDFQKGDIAEGYSVSREKKESFPLTVTSAQKNPTAFYLCASSLPFGQNNEQFFGPGTRLTVL.